The subject of this entry is one T cell receptor beta chain. Its antigen remains unknown. At one end, the junction sequence differs from germline, possibly due to a read error. Looked up from germline, CDR1 is MNHNS and CDR2 is SASEGT. CDR3 length: 17 residues. Specified time point: sample taken at primary tumor resection. The sample comes from a study of spatial heterogeneity in lung cancer. Overall study context: Compared with alpha-chain sequences, beta-chain sequences were consistently detected in greater numbers.

TCRdb passed the 5' RACE reads through MiXCR, listing each CDR3 protein once. The repertoire holds 9,000 to 13,000 distinct CDR3 sequences, with roughly 12% as singletons. Study conclusions and caveats: Higher tumor mutation counts went along with higher counts of expanded intratumoral alpha and beta TCRs. The estimated TCR-seq coverage of tumor T cells amounted to approximately 6.6% when looking at alpha chains and approximately 14% when looking at beta chains.

The sample was lung tumor tissue, taken at surgery. The receptor was isolated from a female donor with early-stage non-small cell lung cancer. V gene TRBV6-1 combines with J gene TRBJ2-3; D is perhaps TRBD2 (5 bases). The CDR3 coding sequence is TGTGTCAGCAGTGAAGGACGGCTAAGAGGGCTTACAGATACGCAGTATTTT. Protein product: CVSSEGRLRGLTDTQYF.